This T cell receptor beta chain is drawn from a study of shared clonotypes between healthy human individuals. In the study overall: Donors had three CD4 naive, three CD4 memory, two CD8 naive and one CD8 memory plate apiece.

The sorted-subset replicate PCRs were given approximately 190 ng DNA, which is roughly 30,000 T cell genomes. Produced via immunoSEQ multiplex PCR; TCRdb's table is partial and in-frame only. The table shows over 1.4 million clones, with approximately 97% occurring only once. Germline CDR1 reads SGHRS; CDR2 reads YFSETQ. The CDR3 has 16 residues. V lost 0 bases, J lost 6 bases, and 10 bases stayed unmatched. The sequenced sample was naive CD4+ T cells sorted from blood. The subset denotes: CD45RA+ positively selected. The V gene is TRBV5-1, the J gene TRBJ2-3, with 7 bases lining up with TRBD1. The clonotype was recovered from a man between 25 and 39 years old in good health. Here the CDR3 reads CASSLAVTGRGDTQYF. The CDR3 DNA reads TGCGCCAGCAGCTTGGCCGTGACAGGGCGAGGGGATACGCAGTATTTT. The full variable domain, with the rest looked up from reference TRBV5-1 and TRBJ2-3, is KAGVTQTPRYLIKTRGQQVTLSCSPISGHRSVSWYQQTPGQGLQFLFEYFSETQRNKGNFPGRFSGRQFSNSRSEMNVSTLELGDSALYLCASSLAVTGRGDTQYFGPGTRLTVL.